The text below deals with one TCR beta chain. The antigen remains unidentified. TCRdb re-called the reads through MiXCR, storing one row per CDR3 protein. In the table there are roughly 150,000 distinct CDR3 sequences, roughly 20% of which are singletons. The germline V and J ends were trimmed by 5 bases and 1 base, with 12 bases remaining between them. The CDR3 runs to 14 residues. The germline V gene has CDR1 MNHEY and CDR2 SVGAGI. The data originate from a study of T cell repertoires in cytomegalovirus infection. Study details: CMV infection together with matching HLA type was indicated by public TCR beta signatures.

J is TRBJ2-7 and V is TRBV6-5; either TRBD1 or TRBD2 may fit D (5 bases each). The origin of this receptor is a human donor in good health (CMV status not recorded). Some clones in this sample may be carry-over from other donors' samples. The sample was CD8+ T cells from cultured PBMCs, taken from culture after CMV antigen stimulation. The DNA for the CDR3 is TGTGCCAGCAGTACAGGACTGCTGTCCTACGAGCAGTACTTC. Its translation is CASSTGLLSYEQYF.